This T cell receptor (beta chain) was captured by sequencing in a study of blood T cells in healthy people across ages. Whole-study findings and limits: Those diversity estimates obtained from one million T cells were thought to be underestimates.

Isolated per sample were at least 6 million PBMCs. A J-beta primer mix and a sample-barcoded 5' primer were used in a second PCR of roughly 6 to 11 cycles. Every molecule of cDNA carried a tag from a template-switch adaptor with 12 random nucleotides. MiXCR was run by TCRdb on the 5' RACE reads, yielding one entry per CDR3 protein. Here the sample spans roughly 1,700,000 distinct CDR3 sequences, 28% being singletons. This clonotype came up many times. Its antigen remains unidentified. The germline CDR1 and CDR2 sequences are SGHNT and YYREEE (reference sequence). V lost 4 bases to trimming and J lost 5 bases, with 12 bases between them. CDR3 length: 13 amino acids.

The sequenced sample consisted of blood. The receptor's source is a woman between 25 and 40 years old in good health. The chain couples TRBV5-4 to TRBJ2-5, with D possibly TRBD1 on 5 matching bases. DNA for the CDR3: TGTGCCAGCAGCGTCCAGGGTTCGGAGACCCAGTACTTC. Amino acid sequence: CASSVQGSETQYF. Full variable domain (rest looked up from reference TRBV5-4 and TRBJ2-5): ETGVTQSPTHLIKTRGQQVTLRCSSQSGHNTVSWYQQALGQGPQFIFQYYREEENGRGNFPPRFSGLQFPNYSSELNVNALELDDSALYLCASSVQGSETQYFGPGTRLLVL.